These 22 T cell receptor beta chains originate from one sample sequenced in a study of T cells after yellow fever vaccination. TCRdb processed the 5' RACE reads anew with MiXCR; each CDR3 protein has one entry. The sample has 250,000 to 300,000 distinct CDR3 sequences; approximately 12% are singletons. Sequenced material: CD4+ T cells sorted from PBMCs, taken 45 days after the yellow fever booster vaccination. These receptors were collected from a man aged 25 to 40 who received the YFV17D yellow fever vaccine.

The chain couples TRBV20-1 to TRBJ2-6; a weak D match, TRBD2 (5 bases). V was clipped by 6 bases and J by 0 bases, with 18 bases between them. The CDR3 is 17 residues long. Germline CDR1 reads DFQATT; CDR2 reads SNEGSKA (reference sequence). CDR3 sequence (DNA): TGCAGTGCCCTCGAGAGGACGGGGTTCTCTGGGGCCAACGTCCTGACTTTC. As protein: CSALERTGFSGANVLTF.

This clonotype came up many times. The CDR3 spells CASSFLSYEQYF. Written as DNA, the CDR3 is TGTGCCAGCAGCTTCCTCTCCTACGAGCAGTACTTC. The genes are TRBV7-2 and TRBJ2-7; no definite D call. Germline V lookup: CDR1 SGHTA, CDR2 FQGNSA. Trimming removed 3 bases from V and 0 bases from J, with 3 bases in between. There are 12 residues in the CDR3.

This clonotype has just a few counts. The V and J genes are TRBV11-3 and TRBJ2-1; 9 bases match TRBD2. From germline, CDR1 is SGHNT and CDR2 YENEEA. With 8 bases clipped from V and 5 bases from J, the junction kept 13 bases outside the gene matches. The CDR3 runs to 16 residues. The CDR3 sequence: CASSPEWSGGNNEQFF. The CDR3 DNA sequence: TGTGCCAGCTCCCCAGAGTGGAGCGGGGGGAACAATGAGCAGTTCTTC.

This clonotype has only a few counts. The rearrangement links TRBV24-1 to TRBJ2-1; no reliable D call. Trimming took 3 bases from V and 6 from J, leaving 14 bases between them. The CDR3 has 15 amino acids. In germline, CDR1 is KGHDR, CDR2 SFDVKD. Here the CDR3 reads CATSDVGRAPNEQFF. The CDR3 coding sequence is TGTGCCACCAGTGATGTGGGCCGAGCCCCCAATGAGCAGTTCTTC.

The chain employs TRBV10-2 and TRBJ1-1; no definite D call. The CDR3 runs 14 residues. The germline CDR1 and CDR2 sequences are WSHSY and SAAADI. Trimming shortened V by 5 bases and J by 1 base, and 11 bases separated the two germline ends. This CDR3 is CASSPTGSNTEAFF. In nucleotides, the CDR3 is TGCGCCAGCAGTCCGACTGGGTCGAACACTGAAGCTTTCTTT.

A few counts support this clonotype. The chain carries TRBV5-1 and TRBJ1-4; no reliable D call. Trimming removed 0 bases from V and 7 bases from J, with 7 bases in between. This CDR3 has 13 amino acids. Germline CDR1 and CDR2: SGHRS and YFSETQ. CDR3 nucleotides: TGCGCCAGCAGCTTGGAGAACCGTGAAAAACTGTTTTTT. As protein: CASSLENREKLFF.

This clonotype was counted only a few times. V is TRBV5-1 and J is TRBJ2-5; D gene ambiguous. CDR3 length: 13 amino acids. V was clipped by 4 bases and J by 5 bases, with 12 bases between them. Germline V lookup: CDR1 SGHRS, CDR2 YFSETQ. This chain's CDR3 is CASSDQLGETQYF. As DNA, the CDR3 is TGCGCCAGCAGCGATCAACTGGGGGAGACCCAGTACTTC.

This clonotype has just a few counts. The chain couples TRBV6-5 to TRBJ2-7; D might be TRBD2 (6 bases). Germline V gene data show CDR1 as MNHEY and CDR2 as SVGAGI. V was clipped by 2 bases and J by 2 bases, with 10 bases between them. The CDR3 has 14 residues. CDR3 bases: TGTGCCAGCAGTTACGGGCGGGGTACCTACGAGCAGTACTTC. Amino acids: CASSYGRGTYEQYF.

As concerns this clonotype: Given a much more abundant clone one base away, this may be a read error. This rearrangement joins TRBV12-3 or TRBV12-4 to TRBJ2-2; TRBD2 is a possible D gene (6 bases). This CDR3 spans 16 amino acids. Trimming cost V 6 bases and J 4 bases, with 18 bases left between them. For the CDR3, the DNA is TGTGCCAGCAGCCATAATAGCGGAGCGAGCACCGGGGAGCTGTTTTTT. Protein sequence: CASSHNSGASTGELFF.

This clonotype has more than one count but fewer than ten. The chain uses TRBV5-1 and TRBJ1-3; D gene unclear. Trimming stripped 4 bases from V and 4 bases from J, with 21 bases between. This CDR3 comprises 17 residues. Looked up from germline, CDR1 is SGHRS and CDR2 is YFSETQ. The CDR3 sequence is CASSQGAGFYFGNTIYF. The CDR3 DNA is TGCGCCAGCAGCCAAGGAGCCGGGTTCTACTTCGGAAACACCATATATTTT.

This clonotype was seen a handful of times. The chain carries TRBV20-1 and TRBJ2-3; the D is unclear. Germline V gene lookup returns CDR1 DFQATT and CDR2 SNEGSKA (reference sequence). Trimming left V 2 bases short and J 1 base short, with 10 bases between. The CDR3 extends over 14 amino acids. The CDR3 nucleotides read TGCAGTGCTAGAACAACCTTGGGCACAGATACGCAGTATTTT. Translating gives CSARTTLGTDTQYF.

The rearrangement links TRBV20-1 to TRBJ1-2; 8 positions agree with TRBD1. Losses at the gene ends were 7 bases for V and 7 bases for J; bases not matched to a gene: 17. Germline V gene data show CDR1 as DFQATT and CDR2 as SNEGSKA (reference sequence). The CDR3 spans 15 residues. The CDR3 DNA reads TGCAGTGTTAACCCCCGAGGACAGGGTAGGGTTGGCTACACCTTC. It specifies CSVNPRGQGRVGYTF.

This clonotype occurred a few times. V gene TRBV5-1 combines with J gene TRBJ2-5; no clear D gene. Germline values: CDR1 SGHRS, CDR2 YFSETQ. V dropped 3 bases and J dropped 4 bases, with 13 bases sitting between them. The CDR3 is 14 residues long. The CDR3 loop is CASSSVGSVETQYF. In nucleotides, the CDR3 is TGCGCCAGCAGCTCGGTAGGGTCCGTAGAGACCCAGTACTTC.

This clonotype has a handful of counts. The J gene is TRBJ2-7, the V gene TRBV12-3 or TRBV12-4, with TRBD2 as a possible D gene (5 bases). The CDR3 is 14 residues long. The V and J ends lost 5 bases and 2 bases respectively, with 13 bases between them. The CDR3 here is CASSLREGPYEQYF. In DNA form, the CDR3 reads TGTGCCAGCAGTCTCCGTGAGGGCCCCTACGAGCAGTACTTC.

This clonotype was found a few times. The V gene is TRBV7-6, the J gene TRBJ2-3; D not resolved. This CDR3 contains 15 residues. Germline CDR1 is SGHVS and CDR2 is FNYEAQ. V was cut by 3 bases and J by 5 bases, with 15 bases left in between. The CDR3 region is CASSFNLGVGDTQYF. The CDR3 DNA sequence: TGTGCCAGCAGCTTTAATTTAGGTGTAGGAGATACGCAGTATTTT. Drawing the rest from reference TRBV7-6 and TRBJ2-3, the complete variable domain is GAGVSQSPRYKVTKRGQDVALRCDPISGHVSLYWYRQALGQGPEFLTYFNYEAQQDKSGLPNDRFSAERPEGSISTLTIQRTEQRDSAMYRCASSFNLGVGDTQYFGPGTRLTVL.

This clonotype was detected a few times. The V and J genes are TRBV6-1 and TRBJ1-1, with unresolved D. V lost 7 bases, J lost 3 bases, and 12 bases lay in between. CDR3 length: 13 residues. Germline CDR1 and CDR2: MNHNS and SASEGT. CDR3: CASIAHSDTEAFF. The CDR3 DNA is TGTGCCAGCATAGCTCACAGCGACACTGAAGCTTTCTTT.

This clonotype occurred many times. V usage is TRBV20-1 and J usage is TRBJ1-1, with D hard to call. Germline CDR1 and CDR2: DFQATT and SNEGSKA (reference sequence). This CDR3 contains 14 residues. V was shortened by 1 base and J by 1 base, with 10 bases between the two germline ends. The chain's CDR3 is CSARAPGGNTEAFF. In DNA form, the CDR3 reads TGCAGTGCTAGAGCTCCAGGAGGGAACACTGAAGCTTTCTTT.

The V and J genes are TRBV20-1 and TRBJ2-1; 9 bases line up with TRBD2. Germline values: CDR1 DFQATT, CDR2 SNEGSKA (reference sequence). The CDR3 length is 15 residues. Losses at the gene ends were 0 bases for V and 7 bases for J; bases not matched to a gene: 7. The CDR3 region has the DNA TGCAGTGCTAGAGATAACCTAGCGGGATTAAATGAGCAGTTCTTC. This encodes CSARDNLAGLNEQFF.

This chain links TRBV4-3 with TRBJ1-5, with TRBD1 as a possible D gene (5 bases). V lost 0 bases and J 5 bases, leaving 11 bases between the germline ends. The CDR3 contains 15 residues. Germline assignment: CDR1 LGHNA and CDR2 YSLEER. CDR3 residues: CASSQDRMGDQPQHF. In DNA form, the CDR3 reads TGCGCCAGCAGCCAAGATCGTATGGGGGATCAGCCCCAGCATTTT.

The table lists this clonotype with a few counts. V and J are TRBV7-2 and TRBJ2-5; TRBD1 matches 8 bases. CDR3 length equals 14 residues. Germline V gene data show CDR1 as SGHTA and CDR2 as FQGNSA. V lost 5 bases to trimming and J lost 5 bases; unmatched junction nucleotides: 7. Here the CDR3 reads CASSTTGGSETQYF. CDR3 nucleotide sequence: TGTGCCAGCAGCACCACAGGGGGGAGTGAGACCCAGTACTTC.

This clonotype was picked up a small number of times. Written as DNA, the CDR3 is TGTGCCAGCAGTGGCCTGGGGGGGGAAGTTTCGTACGAGCAGTACTTC. It encodes CASSGLGGEVSYEQYF. The chain has TRBV2 and TRBJ2-7; 7 bases fit TRBD2. Trimming took 4 bases from V and 4 from J; bases not matched to a gene: 13. The CDR3 has 16 residues. The V gene's germline CDR1 is SNHLY and CDR2 FYNNEI. Based on the CDR3 plus reference TRBV2 and TRBJ2-7, the full variable domain is EPEVTQTPSHQVTQMGQEVILRCVPISNHLYFYWYRQILGQKVEFLVSFYNNEISEKSEIFDDQFSVERPDGSNFTLKIRSTKLEDSAMYFCASSGLGGEVSYEQYFGPGTRLTVT.

The rearrangement joins TRBV20-1 to TRBJ1-3; 7 bases fit TRBD1. Germline V gene sequence: CDR1 DFQATT, CDR2 SNEGSKA (reference sequence). The J segment lost 3 bases and the V segment lost 3 bases, leaving 5 bases of the junction unmatched. CDR3 length: 14 amino acids. CDR3 protein: CSARGTAGGNTIYF. CDR3 nucleotides: TGCAGTGCTAGGGGGACAGCAGGTGGAAACACCATATATTTT.